Listed below are T cell receptor beta chains from one sample, sequenced in a study of T cells expressing NK-cell markers. TCRdb reworked the 5' RACE reads into one entry per CDR3 protein, no DNA. The sample totals 550,000 to 600,000 distinct CDR3 sequences. Sequenced sample: blood T cells: a sorted CD56 or NKG2C T cell subset, CD4+ or CD8+ T cells, or bulk PBMC T cells (not recorded which). The receptors derive from a man younger than 35 in good health. Both conserved end residues are part of each CDR3. The order of the fields is CDR3 protein, J gene, V gene.

CASSYSVMAGGRGNEQFF	TRBJ2-1	TRBV6-5
CASIQQGWNSPLHF	TRBJ1-6	TRBV12-3/TRBV12-4
CASSPNLRDKNNEQFF	TRBJ2-1	TRBV18
CASSKRLGSTYEQYF	TRBJ2-7	TRBV6-1
CASSLERTYNSPLHF	TRBJ1-6	TRBV5-1
CASSRAGLAKNIQYF	TRBJ2-4	TRBV6-1
CASSLDPRKRAGGKNIQYF	TRBJ2-4	TRBV5-1
CASSGDRPQETQYF	TRBJ2-5	TRBV5-1
CASSLLFGGFSSYEQYF	TRBJ2-7	TRBV5-6
CASSEFPGLAGVNEQFF	TRBJ2-1	TRBV7-8
CATSRAAFGNQPQHF	TRBJ1-5	TRBV15
CASRQIRGLLGGYTF	TRBJ1-2	TRBV11-2
CASSVTGKGNQPQHF	TRBJ1-5	TRBV28
CSAARGGTFSNQPQHF	TRBJ1-5	TRBV20-1
CASSQGPTLVGYTF	TRBJ1-2	TRBV3-1
CASSQGISGNGELFF	TRBJ2-2	TRBV3-1
CASSLDRGGGTGELFF	TRBJ2-2	TRBV5-1
CASSSQAPYRADEQFF	TRBJ2-1	TRBV12-1
CASSLGRPPRGSHEQFF	TRBJ2-1	TRBV7-8
CSARRYKGGGSTDTQYF	TRBJ2-3	TRBV20-1
CASSLVRQGTGELFF	TRBJ2-2	TRBV11-3
CASSHYFSLEGDQYF	TRBJ2-5	TRBV3-1
CASSLSSQTGQGSDTQYF	TRBJ2-3	TRBV7-6